The 21 T cell receptor beta chains presented below share a single source sample, sequenced in a study of T cells in Graves' hyperthyroidism and ophthalmopathy. The source material, RNA transcripts, was used to amplify TCR beta CDR3 regions. Carried out on the TCR CDR3, a first-round RT-PCR used the HTBI primer set. TCRdb reprocessed the multiplex PCR reads via MiXCR and lists one record per CDR3 protein. The sample carries 600,000 or so distinct CDR3 sequences, 13% to 15% recorded once. Sequencing was carried out using blood. These receptors were obtained from a young woman with Graves' ophthalmopathy.

Many counts were recorded for this clonotype. The rearrangement uses TRBV20-1 and TRBJ1-2; D uncertain. Germline V CDR1 and CDR2: DFQATT, SNEGSKA (reference sequence). V shed 3 bases and J shed 3 bases, with 11 bases lying between them. The CDR3 is 13 amino acids. The CDR3 DNA reads TGCAGTGCTAGCTCAGGTATCGACTATGGCTACACCTTC. This sequence encodes CSASSGIDYGYTF.

J is TRBJ1-5 and V is TRBV4-2, with D tentatively TRBD1 (5 bases). The CDR3 contains 15 residues. Deletions cut 4 bases from V and 0 bases from J, with 10 bases between. The germline CDR1 and CDR2 sequences are LGHNA and YNFKEQ. The CDR3 loop reads CASSPTDNSNQPQHF. DNA of the CDR3: TGTGCCAGCAGCCCGACAGACAATAGCAATCAGCCCCAGCATTTT.

This clonotype was counted ten times or more. This sequence joins TRBV5-1 and TRBJ1-3, with D possibly TRBD1 on 5 matching bases. Germline V CDR1 and CDR2: SGHRS, YFSETQ. Trimming stripped 2 bases from V and 2 bases from J, with 14 bases between. The CDR3 is 16 amino acids. The CDR3 region has the DNA TGCGCCAGCAGCTTTGGCAGGGAACCAGCTGGAAACACCATATATTTT. Its translation is CASSFGREPAGNTIYF.

Notes on this clonotype: A single base separates this from a much larger clone, so it may be a read error. The rearrangement uses TRBV5-5 and TRBJ1-1; D is possibly TRBD1 (6 bases). Germline V gene sequence: CDR1 SGHKS, CDR2 YYEKEE (reference sequence). The CDR3 covers 18 residues. The chain's CDR3 is CAGSSTVGRGRGVTEAFF. CDR3 nucleotide sequence: TGTGCCGGCAGCTCTACAGTCGGTCGAGGCAGGGGAGTCACTGAAGCTTTCTTT.

This clonotype has just a few counts. The chain employs TRBV9 and TRBJ2-1; D gene uncertain. Germline-derived CDR1 and CDR2 are SGDLS and YYNGEE. The germline V and J ends were trimmed by 3 bases and 3 bases, with 13 bases remaining between them. The CDR3 runs to 15 residues. The CDR3 loop is CASSARVLVYNEQFF. CDR3 bases: TGTGCCAGCAGCGCCCGTGTGTTGGTCTACAATGAGCAGTTCTTC.

Many counts were recorded for this clonotype. The chain is built from TRBV20-1 and TRBJ1-4; 9 bases fit TRBD1. V trimming: 5 bases; J trimming: 0 bases; junction bases outside the gene matches: 7. Germline V gene lookup returns CDR1 DFQATT and CDR2 SNEGSKA (reference sequence). The CDR3 consists of 16 residues. The CDR3 loop is CSAYDRGIPTNEKLFF. The CDR3 region has the DNA TGCAGTGCTTACGACAGGGGGATACCAACTAATGAAAAACTGTTTTTT.

The CDR3 spells CASSYLMGGPGAFF. In DNA form, the CDR3 reads TGTGCCAGCAGTTACCTAATGGGGGGGCCGGGAGCTTTCTTT. The rearrangement links TRBV6-2 or TRBV6-3 to TRBJ1-1; D possibly corresponds to TRBD1 (6 bases). The CDR3 loop spans 14 amino acids. Per the germline V gene, CDR1 is MNHEY and CDR2 is SVGEGT. Trimming left V 2 bases short and J 10 bases short, with 17 bases between.

This clonotype has a count of ten or more. This chain joins TRBV20-1 and TRBJ1-5, with D perhaps matching TRBD1 (6 bases). The CDR3 has 12 amino acids. CDR1 DFQATT and CDR2 SNEGSKA come from the germline V gene (reference sequence). Trimming took 6 bases from V and 7 from J, leaving 13 bases between them. CDR3: CSAKRGAQPQHF. DNA for the CDR3: TGCAGTGCAAAGAGGGGGGCCCAGCCCCAGCATTTT.

This clonotype was counted many times. This sequence joins TRBV30 and TRBJ2-5; D could derive from TRBD1 or TRBD2 (5 bases each). V dropped 0 bases and J dropped 4 bases, with 9 bases sitting between them. This CDR3 region has 13 residues. Germline lookup yields CDR1 GTSNPN and CDR2 SVGIG (reference sequence). The CDR3 DNA is TGTGCCTGGAGTGTGGGGGAGCGAGAGACCCAGTACTTC. This codes for CAWSVGERETQYF.

The sample holds a few counts of this clonotype. The chain is built from TRBV13 and TRBJ2-1; 7 nucleotides match TRBD2. Trimming took 10 bases from V and 0 from J; bases not matched to a gene: 9. CDR1 PRHDT and CDR2 FYEKMQ come from the germline V gene (reference sequence). The CDR3 extends over 15 amino acids. The DNA of the CDR3 is TGTGCCATCCCGACCAGCGGGAACTCCTACAATGAGCAGTTCTTC. Translating gives CAIPTSGNSYNEQFF.

The genes are TRBV9 and TRBJ2-1; possible D gene TRBD2, 5 bases. This CDR3 has 15 amino acids. V was trimmed by 2 bases and J by 2 bases, leaving 11 bases between them. Germline V CDR1 and CDR2: SGDLS, YYNGEE. The CDR3 region has the DNA TGTGCCAGCAGCGTTAATGCGGGTCCCTACAATGAGCAGTTCTTC. Translation gives CASSVNAGPYNEQFF.

The table lists this clonotype with many counts. The V and J genes are TRBV7-2 and TRBJ2-1; D may match TRBD1 or TRBD2 (5 bases each). Germline CDR1 and CDR2: SGHTA and FQGNSA. This CDR3 is built from 17 residues. V lost 5 bases and J 8 bases, leaving 25 bases between the germline ends. CDR3 in amino acids: CASSHHWVARGADEQFF. For the CDR3, the DNA is TGTGCCAGCAGCCATCATTGGGTAGCTAGAGGGGCGGATGAGCAGTTCTTC.

The rearrangement uses TRBV6-9 and TRBJ2-1; 16 bases line up with TRBD2. Looked up from germline, CDR1 is MNHGY and CDR2 is SVAAGI. The trim removed 3 bases at V and 7 bases at J, leaving 12 bases unmatched. There are 19 residues in the CDR3. The CDR3 spells CASSYWSSGTSGRGNEQFF. In DNA, the CDR3 is TGTGCCAGCAGTTACTGGTCCTCCGGGACTAGCGGGAGGGGGAATGAGCAGTTCTTC.

This clonotype was counted at least ten times. The chain recombines TRBV2 with TRBJ1-1; possibly TRBD1 for D (6 bases). CDR3 length: 13 residues. V was cut by 4 bases and J by 4 bases, with 10 bases left in between. Germline lookup yields CDR1 SNHLY and CDR2 FYNNEI. Here the CDR3 DNA reads TGTGCCAGCAGTGCAGGGGCGGCCACTGAAGCTTTCTTT. Its protein product is CASSAGAATEAFF.

This clonotype was counted between two and nine times. This chain joins TRBV24-1 and TRBJ2-2; 9 positions match TRBD1. This CDR3 is 17 amino acids long. The V gene's germline CDR1 is KGHDR and CDR2 SFDVKD. Trimming cost V 0 bases and J 0 bases; bases outside gene matches: 1. CDR3 region: CATSDLGQGPNTGELFF. Written as DNA, the CDR3 is TGTGCCACCAGTGATTTGGGACAGGGGCCGAACACCGGGGAGCTGTTTTTT.

Many counts were recorded for this clonotype. The chain combines TRBV5-6 with TRBJ2-7, with D hard to call. The CDR3 loop spans 15 amino acids. CDR1 SGHDT and CDR2 YYEEEE come from the germline V gene. Trimming removed 3 bases at V and 7 bases at J, with 20 bases between. DNA of the CDR3: TGTGCCAGCAGCTCTCCAGGTGGTACAGATAATGAGCAGTACTTC. Translating it yields CASSSPGGTDNEQYF.

This clonotype was detected ten times or more. V gene TRBV12-3 or TRBV12-4 combines with J gene TRBJ2-4; 8 bases fit TRBD2. The CDR3 consists of 16 residues. V trimming: 3 bases; J trimming: 0 bases; junction bases outside the gene matches: 4. The CDR3 is CASSFGGGLAKNIQYF. CDR3 nucleotide sequence: TGTGCCAGCAGTTTTGGCGGGGGGCTAGCCAAAAACATTCAGTACTTC.

This clonotype was detected ten times or more. The chain carries TRBV7-2 and TRBJ2-7; TRBD2 matches 8 bases. Germline V CDR1 and CDR2: SGHTA, FQGNSA. The CDR3 is 14 amino acids. The V gene end was trimmed by 7 bases and the J gene end by 3 bases; junction bases not matched to a gene: 8. The CDR3 DNA reads TGTGCCAGCACCTTCGGGGGGGGGGGCTACGAGCAGTACTTC. Translating it yields CASTFGGGGYEQYF. Full variable domain (rest looked up from reference TRBV7-2 and TRBJ2-7): GAGVSQSPSNKVTEKGKDVELRCDPISGHTALYWYRQSLGQGLEFLIYFQGNSAPDKSGLPSDRFSAERTGGSVSTLTIQRTQQEDSAVYLCASTFGGGGYEQYFGPGTRLTVT.

This clonotype came up many times. The V and J genes are TRBV7-9 and TRBJ1-6; D gene uncertain. CDR3 length equals 14 residues. Trimming shortened V by 4 bases and J by 9 bases, and 13 bases separated the two germline ends. The germline CDR1 and CDR2 sequences are SEHNR and FQNEAQ (reference sequence). The CDR3 region is CASSSLSAASPLHF. CDR3 DNA: TGTGCCAGCAGCTCGTTATCGGCGGCTTCACCCCTCCACTTT.

This chain connects TRBV20-1 to TRBJ2-3; 11 bases map to TRBD2. Unmatched junction bases numbered 8, after V lost 5 bases and J lost 4 bases. CDR3 length: 15 amino acids. Germline V gives CDR1 DFQATT, CDR2 SNEGSKA (reference sequence). The DNA of the CDR3 is TGCAGTGCTTCCGTAGCGGGAGGGCCGGCAGATACGCAGTATTTT. Its translation: CSASVAGGPADTQYF.

This clonotype showed up many times. This chain joins TRBV11-3 and TRBJ2-3; D could derive from TRBD1 or TRBD2 (5 bases each). This CDR3 spans 15 amino acids. Germline values: CDR1 SGHNT, CDR2 YENEEA. V lost 2 bases and J 7 bases, leaving 16 bases between the germline ends. The CDR3 DNA is TGTGCCAGCAGCTTACCTTCGGTGGGGGATCATACGCAGTATTTT. Encoded protein: CASSLPSVGDHTQYF.